These 5 T cell receptor beta chains share one sample of origin, sequenced in a study of T cells after yellow fever vaccination. TCRdb analysed the 5' RACE reads with MiXCR anew, one entry per CDR3 protein. The sample lists hundreds of thousands of distinct CDR3 sequences; roughly 3.5% were seen once. This sample comprised PBMCs, obtained on the day of the yellow fever booster vaccination. The receptors come from a man between 18 and 29 years old who received the YFV17D yellow fever vaccine.

V and J are TRBV12-3 or TRBV12-4 and TRBJ1-5; D is unclear. CDR3 length: 15 residues. V lost 4 bases to trimming and J lost 1 base, with 11 bases between them. The CDR3 region has the DNA TGTGCCAGCAGTTACGGCTTGGGGAGCAATCAGCCCCAGCATTTT. Its protein product is CASSYGLGSNQPQHF.

There are many counts of this clonotype. The chain combines TRBV29-1 with TRBJ2-1; the D is unclear. With 4 bases removed from V and 6 bases from J, the gap between germline ends came to 7 bases. CDR3 length: 11 amino acids. CDR1 is SQVTM and CDR2 is ANQGSEA in the germline V gene. CDR3 protein: CSVAQSNEQFF. The CDR3 DNA reads TGCAGCGTTGCACAGAGCAATGAGCAGTTCTTC.

This clonotype was found many times. The chain is built from TRBV15 and TRBJ2-7; D is perhaps TRBD2 (5 bases). Germline-derived CDR1 and CDR2 are LNHNV and YYDKDF (reference sequence). The CDR3 consists of 17 residues. V lost 2 bases and J lost 2, with 19 bases in between. For the CDR3, the DNA is TGTGCCACCAGCAGACCCCTCGGGGTCAGAGACCCCTACGAGCAGTACGTC. Protein: CATSRPLGVRDPYEQYV.

There are a few counts of this clonotype. The chain is built from TRBV28 and TRBJ2-1; D might be TRBD1 (5 bases). V lost 6 bases and J 5 bases, leaving 11 bases between the germline ends. The CDR3 runs to 13 residues. The germline V gene encodes CDR1 MDHEN and CDR2 SYDVKM. The CDR3 here is CASSPTENNEQFF. CDR3 in DNA: TGTGCCAGCAGCCCGACAGAGAACAATGAGCAGTTCTTC.

This chain uses TRBV7-8 with TRBJ1-2, with D perhaps matching TRBD1 (5 bases). Per germline, CDR1 SGHVS and CDR2 FQNEAQ. This CDR3 has 17 amino acids. V lost 1 base and J 0 bases, leaving 15 bases between the germline ends. DNA for the CDR3: TGTGCCAGCAGCTTAGAGGGTAGACAGTCCTCTAACTATGGCTACACCTTC. It yields the protein CASSLEGRQSSNYGYTF.